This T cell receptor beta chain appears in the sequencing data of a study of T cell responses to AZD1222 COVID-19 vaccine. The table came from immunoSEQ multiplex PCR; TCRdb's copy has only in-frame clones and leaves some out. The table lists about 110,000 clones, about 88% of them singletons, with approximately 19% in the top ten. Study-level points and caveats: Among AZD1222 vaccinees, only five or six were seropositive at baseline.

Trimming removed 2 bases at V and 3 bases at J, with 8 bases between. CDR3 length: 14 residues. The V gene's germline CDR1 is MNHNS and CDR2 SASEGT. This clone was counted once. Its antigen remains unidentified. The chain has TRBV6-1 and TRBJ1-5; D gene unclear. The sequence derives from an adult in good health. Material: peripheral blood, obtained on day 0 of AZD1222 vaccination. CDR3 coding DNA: TGTGCCAGCAGTGAACCGGCCTACAATCAGCCCCAGCATTTT. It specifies CASSEPAYNQPQHF.